What follows are 13 T cell receptor beta chains derived from one specimen sequenced in a study of blood T cell repertoires in COVID-19. TCRdb's copy holds only in-frame clones and misses some; the assay was immunoSEQ multiplex PCR. The data show 200,000 to 250,000 clones, approximately 92% seen once. Sequencing input: PBMCs or T cells enriched from blood (not recorded which). The receptors derive from a woman aged 18 to 35 in a cohort exposed to, infected with or recovered from COVID-19 (not recorded which).

In its sample, this clone was seen once. As DNA, the CDR3 is TGTGCCAGTCAACCCCTTGAGGGACAGGAAAATGAAAAACTGTTTTTT. Protein sequence: CASQPLEGQENEKLFF. The chain is built from TRBV19 and TRBJ1-4; 8 bases align to TRBD1. There are 16 residues in the CDR3. The germline V gene has CDR1 LNHDA and CDR2 SQIVND (reference sequence). V was pared by 8 bases and J by 5 bases, with 13 bases of the junction left unmatched.

This clone was seen a handful of times. V and J are TRBV7-8 and TRBJ2-2; perhaps TRBD1 as D (6 bases). Trimming left V 2 bases short and J 7 bases short, with 17 bases between. The CDR3 covers 16 residues. Germline assignment: CDR1 SGHVS and CDR2 FQNEAQ. The CDR3 is CASSLYTGRADGELFF. CDR3 in DNA: TGTGCCAGCAGCTTATATACAGGGCGGGCCGACGGGGAGCTGTTTTTT.

About this clone itself: The sample contains more than one DNA sequence encoding this CDR3. This chain links TRBV5-1 with TRBJ1-5, with 10 bases matching TRBD1. The CDR3 is 15 amino acids. V lost 0 bases and J lost 5; bases outside the gene matches: 2. Germline lookup yields CDR1 SGHRS and CDR2 YFSETQ. The CDR3 DNA reads TGCGCCAGCAGCTTGGGGACAGGGGGGGATCAGCCCCAGCATTTT. Protein sequence: CASSLGTGGDQPQHF.

V usage is TRBV28 and J usage is TRBJ1-6; the D gene is possibly TRBD1 (6 bases). The CDR3 has 16 residues. V lost 6 bases and J lost 3, with 15 bases in between. The V gene's germline CDR1 is MDHEN and CDR2 SYDVKM. Here the CDR3 reads CASRRGQNYYNSPLHF. CDR3 DNA: TGTGCCAGCAGACGCGGACAGAATTACTATAATTCACCCCTCCACTTT.

The genes are TRBV19 and TRBJ1-1; D ambiguous. The CDR3 spans 13 residues. V lost 5 bases, J lost 0 bases, and 7 bases lay in between. Germline lookup yields CDR1 LNHDA and CDR2 SQIVND (reference sequence). This chain's CDR3 is CASSRQMNTEAFF. For the CDR3, the DNA is TGTGCCAGTAGTCGTCAGATGAACACTGAAGCTTTCTTT.

This clone occurred once. The gene calls are TRBV6-5 and TRBJ2-1; D is possibly TRBD2 (6 bases). The CDR3 spans 13 residues. V shed 7 bases and J shed 3 bases, with 10 bases lying between them. Looked up from germline, CDR1 is MNHEY and CDR2 is SVGAGI. The CDR3 DNA follows: TGTGCCAGCACGGCGGGGCTCTACAATGAGCAGTTCTTC. Protein sequence: CASTAGLYNEQFF.

The rearrangement links TRBV27 to TRBJ2-1; tentative D call: TRBD2 (6 bases). Trimming shortened V by 3 bases and J by 5 bases, and 11 bases separated the two germline ends. Germline CDR1 and CDR2: MNHEY and SMNVEV (reference sequence). This CDR3 has 14 amino acids. This chain's CDR3 is CASSFGAGDNEQFF. The CDR3 coding sequence is TGTGCCAGCAGTTTTGGAGCGGGTGACAATGAGCAGTTCTTC.

V and J are TRBV29-1 and TRBJ1-1; D is unclear. Germline CDR1 is SQVTM and CDR2 is ANQGSEA. Between the trimmed V and J ends, which lost 1 base and 1 base, there was a span of 13 bases. This CDR3 has 15 amino acids. In nucleotides, the CDR3 is TGCAGCGTTGAAGGGCCGGGAGGGAAGAACACTGAAGCTTTCTTT. It translates to CSVEGPGGKNTEAFF. Full variable domain (outside the CDR3, taken from reference TRBV29-1 and TRBJ1-1): SAVISQKPSRDICQRGTSLTIQCQVDSQVTMMFWYRQQPGQSLTLIATANQGSEATYESGFVIDKFPISRPNLTFSTLTVSNMSPEDSSIYLCSVEGPGGKNTEAFFGQGTRLTVV.

This chain links TRBV19 with TRBJ1-2, with D possibly being TRBD1 (5 bases). Deletions cut 3 bases from V and 7 bases from J, with 9 bases between. The CDR3 covers 12 residues. The V gene's germline CDR1 is LNHDA and CDR2 SQIVND (reference sequence). As DNA, the CDR3 is TGTGCCAGTAGTATCACCAGGGCTGGCTACACCTTC. It specifies CASSITRAGYTF.

The chain joins TRBV7-9 to TRBJ2-6, with 7 bases lining up with TRBD1. V was clipped by 5 bases and J by 1 base; unmatched bases: 11. Per germline, CDR1 SEHNR and CDR2 FQNEAQ (reference sequence). The CDR3 is made up of 18 amino acids. CDR3 sequence: CASSPRPGTASGANVLTF. The CDR3 bases are TGTGCCAGCAGCCCCCGTCCCGGGACAGCATCTGGGGCCAACGTCCTGACTTTC.

The rearrangement links TRBV3-1 (or the pseudogene TRBV3-2) to TRBJ1-2; D possibly corresponds to TRBD1 (5 bases). The germline V gene has CDR1 LGHDT and CDR2 YNNKEL (reference sequence). Deletions cut 0 bases from V and 3 bases from J, with 8 bases between. CDR3 size: 14 residues. DNA of the CDR3: TGTGCCAGCAGCCAAGATGGAGGGGACTATGGCTACACCTTC. Protein sequence: CASSQDGGDYGYTF.

The gene calls are TRBV28 and TRBJ1-1, with 7 bases aligning to TRBD1. Germline values: CDR1 MDHEN, CDR2 SYDVKM. The CDR3 contains 14 residues. The junction had 1 base not matched to a gene; V was cut back by 2 bases and J by 1 base. The CDR3 loop reads CASSLQGGNTEAFF. The CDR3 DNA is TGTGCCAGCAGTTTACAGGGGGGGAACACTGAAGCTTTCTTT.

This clone appeared a few times. The chain links TRBV4-1 to TRBJ2-7; TRBD1 aligns across 8 bases. Germline V gene lookup returns CDR1 MGHRA and CDR2 YSYEKL. Losses at the gene ends were 0 bases for V and 3 bases for J; bases not matched to a gene: 4. This CDR3 comprises 15 residues. Written as DNA, the CDR3 is TGCGCCAGCAGCCAAGAAAGCGACAGGGGCTACGAGCAGTACTTC. Protein: CASSQESDRGYEQYF.